These 27 T cell receptor beta chains share one sample of origin, sequenced in a study of T cells in Graves' hyperthyroidism and ophthalmopathy. Authors of the study amplified TCR beta CDR3 regions from RNA transcripts. TCR CDR3 regions were first amplified by RT-PCR with HTBI primers. TCRdb re-called the multiplex PCR reads through MiXCR, storing one row per CDR3 protein. Counted here are hundreds of thousands of distinct CDR3 sequences, roughly 40% occurring once; the ten biggest clones make up approximately 8.7%. The sample was blood. These receptors all stem from a man aged 18 to 30 with Graves' hyperthyroidism.

With respect to this clonotype: One end of the junction is discordant with germline, which a read error may explain. The CDR3 region has the DNA TGTGCGAACAACAGGGACCCCTCCTACGAGCAGTACTTT. Amino acids: CANNRDPSYEQYF. The chain carries TRBV11-1 and TRBJ2-7, with D tentatively TRBD1 (6 bases). The CDR3 spans 13 residues. Germline V gene lookup returns CDR1 SGHAT and CDR2 FQDESV (reference sequence).

The chain couples TRBV15 to TRBJ2-7; D possibly matches TRBD1 or TRBD2 (5 bases each). V dropped 1 base and J dropped 4 bases, with 17 bases sitting between them. CDR1 LNHNV and CDR2 YYDKDF come from the germline V gene (reference sequence). There are 16 residues in the CDR3. This CDR3 is CATSRGGDEGPYEQYF. CDR3 nucleotides: TGTGCCACCAGCAGAGGAGGGGACGAGGGCCCTTACGAGCAGTACTTC.

This clonotype was detected only a few times. This chain uses TRBV20-1 with TRBJ1-1; 7 bases are shared with TRBD1. V lost 0 bases, J lost 4 bases, and 8 bases stayed unmatched. The CDR3 totals 15 residues. Germline CDR1 reads DFQATT; CDR2 reads SNEGSKA (reference sequence). The DNA for the CDR3 is TGCAGTGCTAGAGATCGGAGACAGGGCGGCACTGAAGCTTTCTTT. It encodes CSARDRRQGGTEAFF.

The chain joins TRBV5-4 to TRBJ1-4; D gene ambiguous. The CDR3 loop spans 14 amino acids. From germline, CDR1 is SGHNT and CDR2 YYREEE (reference sequence). The V end was cut by 2 bases, the J end by 4 bases, with 9 bases between. CDR3 residues: CASSFNTDNEKLFF. The CDR3, as DNA: TGTGCCAGCAGCTTTAATACAGATAATGAAAAACTGTTTTTT.

This clonotype came up many times. J is TRBJ2-6 and V is TRBV19; D is ambiguous. This CDR3 is built from 15 residues. The germline V and J ends were trimmed by 4 bases and 4 bases, with 11 bases remaining between them. Germline-derived CDR1 and CDR2 are LNHDA and SQIVND (reference sequence). The CDR3: CASSKSSAGANVLTF. As DNA, the CDR3 is TGTGCCAGTAGTAAAAGCTCAGCCGGGGCCAACGTCCTGACTTTC.

Note on this clonotype: A much larger clone sits a single nucleotide away, making a read error possible. V is TRBV29-1 and J is TRBJ2-7; TRBD2 aligns across 10 bases. Trimming cost V 4 bases and J 2 bases; bases outside gene matches: 5. There are 14 residues in the CDR3. The germline gives CDR1 SQVTM, CDR2 ANQGSEA. This chain's CDR3 is CSVVGLAETYEQYF. The CDR3 DNA reads TGCAGCGTTGTAGGACTAGCGGAAACCTACGAGCAGTACTTC.

The chain couples TRBV7-2 to TRBJ2-7, with 13 bases identical to TRBD2. V shed 5 bases, J shed 4 bases, and the junction held 8 bases outside the gene matches. The length of the CDR3 is 16 residues. Germline-derived CDR1 and CDR2 are SGHTA and FQGNSA. CDR3 nucleotide sequence: TGTGCCAGCAGCATTAGCGGGACTAGCGGGAAGTACGAGCAGTACTTC. Protein product: CASSISGTSGKYEQYF.

This clonotype was detected once. A clone one base away is much larger, so this may be a read error. The gene calls are TRBV7-6 and TRBJ1-5; 7 bases are shared with TRBD1. Germline lookup yields CDR1 SGHVS and CDR2 FNYEAQ. CDR3 length: 16 amino acids. Here the CDR3 reads CASSLEQGYSNEPQHF. The DNA of the CDR3 is TGTGCCAGCAGCTTAGAACAGGGGTATAGCAATGAGCCCCAGCATTTT.

The J gene is TRBJ2-7, the V gene TRBV20-1; D not certain. There are 14 residues in the CDR3. CDR1 and CDR2 (germline): DFQATT, SNEGSKA (reference sequence). V was pared by 4 bases and J by 3 bases, with 16 bases between. CDR3 DNA sequence: TGCAGTGCTAACGCTCCGGCCAAAAACTACGAGCAGTACTTC. Its translation: CSANAPAKNYEQYF.

This clonotype was seen ten or more times. CDR3 residues: CSVRGGTVNEKLFF. The CDR3 bases are TGCAGCGTCCGAGGGGGGACAGTTAATGAAAAACTGTTTTTT. The gene calls are TRBV29-1 and TRBJ1-4, with 7 bases lining up with TRBD1. The CDR3 has 14 residues. Trimming took 6 bases from V and 4 from J; bases not matched to a gene: 8. The V gene's germline CDR1 is SQVTM and CDR2 ANQGSEA.

This clonotype was detected ten times or more. V gene TRBV29-1 combines with J gene TRBJ2-5; perhaps TRBD1 as D (5 bases). The CDR3 runs to 15 residues. V dropped 3 bases and J dropped 2 bases, with 16 bases sitting between them. Germline V lookup: CDR1 SQVTM, CDR2 ANQGSEA. CDR3 in amino acids: CSVDYVDSFQETQYF. For the CDR3, the DNA is TGCAGCGTTGATTATGTAGACAGCTTTCAAGAGACCCAGTACTTC.

The rearrangement uses TRBV24-1 and TRBJ2-5, with D maybe TRBD2 (6 bases). Germline lookup yields CDR1 KGHDR and CDR2 SFDVKD. This CDR3 contains 15 residues. V was cut by 3 bases and J by 4 bases, with 14 bases left in between. Here the CDR3 DNA reads TGTGCCACCAGTGATACGGCCGACGGGGGAGAGACCCAGTACTTC. Protein sequence: CATSDTADGGETQYF.

The rearrangement links TRBV10-3 to TRBJ2-5, with D hard to call. Trimming pared 11 bases from V and 5 bases from J, leaving 9 bases between. This CDR3 has 10 residues. In germline, CDR1 is ENHRY, CDR2 SYGVKD. The CDR3 region has the DNA TGTGCCCATAGGGCGGAGACCCAGTACTTC. Residues: CAHRAETQYF.

The chain has TRBV6-4 and TRBJ1-2, with 7 nucleotides matching TRBD1. After removal of 5 bases from V and 2 bases from J, the junction contained 8 bases not matched to a gene. The CDR3 spans 15 residues. Germline CDR1 reads MRHNA; CDR2 reads SNTAGT. CDR3 coding DNA: TGTGCCAGCAGTCCCTCGACAGGGACGAACTATGGCTACACCTTC. Translated, it gives CASSPSTGTNYGYTF.

The table lists this clonotype with many counts. J is TRBJ1-5 and V is TRBV19; 10 bases fit TRBD1. After removal of 3 bases from V and 6 bases from J, the junction contained 2 bases not matched to a gene. The CDR3 runs to 14 residues. The germline V gene encodes CDR1 LNHDA and CDR2 SQIVND (reference sequence). This CDR3 reads CASSMTGGSQPQHF. The CDR3 DNA sequence: TGTGCCAGTAGTATGACAGGGGGCAGTCAGCCCCAGCATTTT.

This clonotype came up many times. The chain recombines TRBV2 with TRBJ2-7; 7 bases align to TRBD1. Germline V gene data show CDR1 as SNHLY and CDR2 as FYNNEI. V dropped 7 bases and J dropped 1; count of bases not matched to a gene: 4. The CDR3 has 13 amino acids. The CDR3 spells CASTKQGSYEQYF. CDR3 bases: TGTGCCAGCACCAAACAGGGGTCCTACGAGCAGTACTTC.

For this clonotype: Germline and junction disagree at one end, which may indicate a read error. The chain carries TRBV7-9 and TRBJ2-7, with D hard to call. The CDR3 covers 16 residues. Per germline, CDR1 SEHNR and CDR2 FQNEAQ (reference sequence). CDR3 amino acids: CASSPPWAHGSYEQYF. The CDR3 region has the DNA TGCGCCAGCAGCCCACCCTGGGCCCACGGATCCTACGAGCAGTACTTC.

As for this clonotype: Being one base from a much bigger clone, this may be a read error. The chain carries TRBV15 and TRBJ2-5; 9 nucleotides line up with TRBD1. CDR1 is LNHNV and CDR2 is YYDKDF in the germline V gene (reference sequence). The CDR3 has 16 amino acids. Trimming removed 0 bases from V and 11 bases from J; junction bases left unmatched: 13. Here the CDR3 DNA reads TGTGCCACCAGCAGAGATCGCGGGACAGGGAGCTACAAGCAGTACTTC. It codes for CATSRDRGTGSYKQYF.

The V and J genes are TRBV2 and TRBJ2-7, with no clear D. Germline V gives CDR1 SNHLY, CDR2 FYNNEI. This CDR3 has 13 amino acids. Trimming shortened V by 1 base and J by 3 bases, and 7 bases separated the two germline ends. The CDR3 is CASSEGFNYEQYF. The DNA for the CDR3 is TGTGCCAGCAGTGAAGGATTCAACTACGAGCAGTACTTC.

The chain links TRBV19 to TRBJ2-7; either TRBD1 or TRBD2 may fit D (5 bases each). The CDR3 is 15 amino acids. Germline-derived CDR1 and CDR2 are LNHDA and SQIVND (reference sequence). V gave up 6 bases and J gave up 0 bases, with 15 bases separating them. The CDR3 protein is CASSLQDLGSYEQYF. CDR3 DNA sequence: TGTGCCAGTAGCCTACAGGACTTAGGCTCCTACGAGCAGTACTTC. Drawing the rest from reference TRBV19 and TRBJ2-7, the complete variable domain is DGGITQSPKYLFRKEGQNVTLSCEQNLNHDAMYWYRQDPGQGLRLIYYSQIVNDFQKGDIAEGYSVSREKKESFPLTVTSAQKNPTAFYLCASSLQDLGSYEQYFGPGTRLTVT.

The V and J genes are TRBV7-6 and TRBJ2-2; the D is unclear. The ends were cut back, 0 bases at V and 6 bases at J, with 8 bases in the middle. Germline V lookup: CDR1 SGHVS, CDR2 FNYEAQ. The CDR3 sequence is 14 residues long. CDR3: CASSLAAQAGELFF. CDR3 bases: TGTGCCAGCAGCTTAGCGGCCCAGGCCGGGGAGCTGTTTTTT.

The gene calls are TRBV25-1 and TRBJ2-2; possible D gene TRBD1, 5 bases. Germline V lookup: CDR1 MGHDK, CDR2 SYGVNS. Trimming pared 8 bases from V and 8 bases from J, leaving 9 bases between. The CDR3 runs to 11 residues. The DNA for the CDR3 is TGTGCCAGCCTGACAGAGGGGGAGCTGTTTTTT. Its translation: CASLTEGELFF.

Here the CDR3 DNA reads TGTGCCAGCAGCGTAGGAGGAGGAGGGTGGGAGACCCAGTACTTC. Translated, it gives CASSVGGGGWETQYF. V usage is TRBV9 and J usage is TRBJ2-5; D is possibly TRBD2 (6 bases). CDR1 is SGDLS and CDR2 is YYNGEE in the germline V gene. This CDR3 is 15 amino acids long. With 0 bases removed from V and 5 bases from J, the gap between germline ends came to 14 bases.

The chain couples TRBV12-3 or TRBV12-4 to TRBJ1-1, with a tentative D call TRBD1 (6 bases). The CDR3 covers 15 residues. V dropped 3 bases and J dropped 3 bases, with 14 bases sitting between them. The CDR3 nucleotides are TGTGCCAGCAGTTTTGGAGGGGGGATCGACACTGAAGCTTTCTTT. It codes for CASSFGGGIDTEAFF.

The rearrangement joins TRBV19 to TRBJ2-7; D is possibly TRBD1 (5 bases). V lost 5 bases and J lost 1, with 12 bases in between. Looked up from germline, CDR1 is LNHDA and CDR2 is SQIVND (reference sequence). This CDR3 is built from 14 residues. This CDR3 is CASSSTAGSYEQYF. The CDR3 DNA is TGTGCCAGTAGTTCCACGGCAGGGTCCTACGAGCAGTACTTC. Full variable domain (missing parts from reference TRBV19 and TRBJ2-7): DGGITQSPKYLFRKEGQNVTLSCEQNLNHDAMYWYRQDPGQGLRLIYYSQIVNDFQKGDIAEGYSVSREKKESFPLTVTSAQKNPTAFYLCASSSTAGSYEQYFGPGTRLTVT.

This clonotype was recorded at least ten times. This chain links TRBV5-1 with TRBJ1-1, with 8 bases that match TRBD1. The CDR3 loop spans 13 amino acids. Per the germline V gene, CDR1 is SGHRS and CDR2 is YFSETQ. V lost 4 bases, J lost 3 bases, and 2 bases stayed unmatched. The CDR3 nucleotides read TGCGCCAGCAGCACAGGGGGTGACACTGAAGCTTTCTTT. Translating gives CASSTGGDTEAFF.

As to this clonotype: Since the CDR3 does not end with the conserved phenylalanine or tryptophan, this likely comes from a read error. It is unclear where the CDR3 begins or ends on the DNA, so no DNA is shown, and the CDR3 is as TCRdb lists it. The chain employs TRBV7-6 and TRBJ1-3; the table's TRBD1 call for D was not verified on the DNA. The CDR3 spans 10 amino acids, including both terminal residues. Germline assignment: CDR1 SGHVS and CDR2 FNYEAQ. CDR3: CASSPTGPST.